The clone carrying this TCR beta chain has at least ten counts. The sample is drawn from a study of T cells in Graves' hyperthyroidism and ophthalmopathy. TCR beta CDR3 regions were amplified from RNA. The HTBI primer set was used in a first-round RT-PCR of the TCR CDR3. TCRdb re-derived calls from the multiplex PCR reads in MiXCR, one entry per CDR3 protein. Of roughly 98,000 distinct CDR3 sequences listed, about 40% are singletons. J gave up 2 bases and V 3 bases, and 4 bases lay outside the gene matches. There are 15 residues in the CDR3. Germline V gene sequence: CDR1 DFQATT, CDR2 SNEGSKA (reference sequence).

This sequence joins TRBV20-1 and TRBJ2-2, with 9 bases that match TRBD2. The source material was peripheral blood or thyroid tissue (not recorded which). This sequence originates from a woman between 25 and 40 years old with Graves' hyperthyroidism. The CDR3 DNA is TGCAGTGCTAGCGTAGCGGGGGTAAACACCGGGGAGCTGTTTTTT. It specifies CSASVAGVNTGELFF.